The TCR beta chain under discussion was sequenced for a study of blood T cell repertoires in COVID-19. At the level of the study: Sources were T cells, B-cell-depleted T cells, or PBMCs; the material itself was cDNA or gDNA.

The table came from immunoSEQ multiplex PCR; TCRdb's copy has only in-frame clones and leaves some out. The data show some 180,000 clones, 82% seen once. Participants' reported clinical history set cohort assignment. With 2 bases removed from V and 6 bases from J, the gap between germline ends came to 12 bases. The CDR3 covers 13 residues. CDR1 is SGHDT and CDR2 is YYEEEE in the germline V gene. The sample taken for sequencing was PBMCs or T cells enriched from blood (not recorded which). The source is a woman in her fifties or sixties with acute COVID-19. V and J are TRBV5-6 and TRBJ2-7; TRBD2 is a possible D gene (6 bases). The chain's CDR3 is CASSFGGPTEQYV. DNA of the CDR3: TGTGCCAGCAGCTTCGGAGGGCCGACCGAGCAGTACGTC.